These 32 T cell receptor beta chains came from one sample sequenced in a study of post-analysis software for immune sequencing data. Study-level points and caveats: Roughly five TRBV segments appeared more often in patients than in controls, and TRBV5-6, TRBV5-1 and TRBV20-1 were among these.

Sequencing libraries made from TCR beta cDNA carried unique molecular identifiers. TCRdb called the PCR reads again in MiXCR, with one record for every CDR3 protein. Of roughly 540,000 distinct CDR3 sequences in the sample, approximately 31% were seen once. No cognate antigen is known for these TCRs. The source material was blood. These receptors were taken from a girl between 2 and 17 years old with multiple sclerosis.

The chain couples TRBV5-6 to TRBJ1-2, with a weak D call TRBD1 (6 bases). The CDR3 contains 14 residues. V lost 4 bases and J lost 5, with 15 bases in between. The germline gives CDR1 SGHDT, CDR2 YYEEEE. DNA of the CDR3: TGTGCCAGCAGCCACGAAGGACAGCTATATGGCTACACCTTC. Amino acid sequence: CASSHEGQLYGYTF.

This clonotype was counted between two and nine times. The chain has TRBV6-1 and TRBJ2-7; a possible D gene is TRBD1 (5 bases). Trimming removed 0 bases from V and 0 bases from J, with 9 bases in between. This CDR3 region has 15 residues. Germline lookup yields CDR1 MNHNS and CDR2 SASEGT. CDR3 amino acids: CASSEAPGLSYEQYF. The CDR3 DNA is TGTGCCAGCAGTGAAGCGCCAGGGCTCTCCTACGAGCAGTACTTC.

This sequence joins TRBV20-1 and TRBJ2-7, with 8 bases that match TRBD1. The CDR3 is 13 residues long. Germline V gives CDR1 DFQATT, CDR2 SNEGSKA (reference sequence). Germline trimming cut 8 bases from V and 0 bases from J; bases unmatched to any gene: 6. The CDR3 nucleotides read TGCAGTCCGAGGACAGGGAGCTCCTACGAGCAGTACTTC. Protein sequence: CSPRTGSSYEQYF.

V usage is TRBV25-1 and J usage is TRBJ2-1; 8 bases align to TRBD2. Unmatched junction bases numbered 13, after V lost 1 base and J lost 5 bases. CDR1 and CDR2 (germline): MGHDK, SYGVNS. The CDR3 covers 18 residues. The CDR3 loop is CASSEFGGTRFVDNEQFF. The CDR3 coding sequence is TGTGCCAGCAGTGAATTTGGAGGGACTAGGTTCGTAGACAATGAGCAGTTCTTC.

In its sample, this clonotype was seen once. The chain employs TRBV6-6 and TRBJ2-5; 9 bases match TRBD1. The J call is in doubt because the DNA end fits TRBJ2-7 better. This CDR3 contains 15 residues. The germline CDR1 and CDR2 sequences are MNHNY and SVGAGI (reference sequence). CDR3 nucleotide sequence: TGTGCCAGCAGTTGGACCACAGGGGGCAGCTACGAGCAGTACTTC. This gives the protein CASSWTTGGSYEQYF.

This chain connects TRBV4-2 to TRBJ2-3, with 8 positions matching TRBD2. V shed 4 bases and J 2 bases; nucleotides not matched to a gene: 11. This CDR3 contains 17 residues. The V gene's germline CDR1 is LGHNA and CDR2 YNFKEQ. CDR3 sequence: CASSPRSSGGNTDTQYF. In DNA form, the CDR3 reads TGTGCCAGCAGCCCAAGGTCGAGCGGGGGCAACACAGATACGCAGTATTTT.

This sequence joins TRBV6-1 and TRBJ2-6, with 10 positions matching TRBD1. This CDR3 region has 18 residues. CDR1 and CDR2 (germline): MNHNS, SASEGT. With 4 bases clipped from V and 3 bases from J, the junction kept 9 bases outside the gene matches. Here the CDR3 DNA reads TGTGCCAGCAGTGGGTTGGGACAGGGGCTTCGTGGGGCCAACGTCCTGACTTTC. Translation: CASSGLGQGLRGANVLTF.

V is TRBV6-4 and J is TRBJ1-2, with unresolved D. CDR1 MRHNA and CDR2 SNTAGT come from the germline V gene. The V and J ends lost 0 bases and 7 bases respectively, with 3 bases between them. The CDR3 totals 11 residues. Here the CDR3 reads CASSDSRGYTF. The CDR3 DNA reads as TGTGCCAGCAGTGACTCCCGTGGCTACACCTTC.

The rearrangement joins TRBV2 to TRBJ1-5; 7 bases match TRBD1. V shed 6 bases and J 6 bases; nucleotides not matched to a gene: 5. Germline-derived CDR1 and CDR2 are SNHLY and FYNNEI. The CDR3 covers 13 residues. The CDR3 protein is CASSGQAGQPQHF. The CDR3 DNA follows: TGTGCCAGCAGCGGACAGGCGGGTCAGCCCCAGCATTTT.

The rearrangement links TRBV20-1 to TRBJ2-7; tentatively, D is TRBD1 or TRBD2 (6 bases each). From germline, CDR1 is DFQATT and CDR2 SNEGSKA (reference sequence). With 5 bases removed from V and 2 bases from J, the gap between germline ends came to 16 bases. This CDR3 has 14 residues. Here the CDR3 reads CSARQARGPYEQYF. The CDR3 region has the DNA TGCAGTGCTCGACAGGCGCGGGGCCCCTACGAGCAGTACTTC.

This clonotype was seen just once. V usage is TRBV20-1 and J usage is TRBJ1-2, with a tentative D call TRBD1 (5 bases). Germline CDR1 reads DFQATT; CDR2 reads SNEGSKA (reference sequence). The CDR3 contains 13 residues. Trimming took off 6 bases at V and 4 bases at J, with 15 bases between the two ends. The CDR3 region is CSATTGQSYGYTF. The CDR3, as DNA: TGCAGTGCAACAACCGGACAAAGCTATGGCTACACCTTC.

This clonotype was recorded a few times. The chain recombines TRBV5-1 with TRBJ2-5, with TRBD2 matching 12 bases. The CDR3 consists of 15 residues. The trim removed 7 bases at V and 5 bases at J, leaving 9 bases unmatched. Germline loops: CDR1 SGHRS, CDR2 YFSETQ. The CDR3 reads CASSTSGGPGETQYF. The CDR3 nucleotides read TGCGCCAGCTCGACTAGCGGGGGCCCGGGGGAGACCCAGTACTTC.

The V gene is TRBV20-1, the J gene TRBJ2-7, with 8 bases aligning to TRBD1. J gave up 3 bases and V 5 bases, and 6 bases lay outside the gene matches. Germline V gene lookup returns CDR1 DFQATT and CDR2 SNEGSKA (reference sequence). The CDR3 is made up of 13 amino acids. The CDR3 protein is CSAPQGVVYEQYF. In DNA, the CDR3 is TGCAGTGCTCCACAGGGGGTAGTCTACGAGCAGTACTTC.

This chain joins TRBV4-2 and TRBJ2-3; 12 bases agree with TRBD2. V shed 2 bases, J shed 6 bases, and the junction held 6 bases outside the gene matches. Germline V lookup: CDR1 LGHNA, CDR2 YNFKEQ. The CDR3 has 16 residues. The CDR3 protein is CASSQPSGGAGDTQYF. The CDR3 DNA reads TGTGCCAGCAGCCAACCTAGCGGGGGGGCGGGGGATACGCAGTATTTT.

The chain couples TRBV6-5 to TRBJ2-4; 11 bases are shared with TRBD1. The ends lost 1 base at V and 9 bases at J; junction bases unmatched: 14. Germline CDR1 reads MNHEY; CDR2 reads SVGAGI. The CDR3 is 18 amino acids. CDR3 protein: CASSYFFPGTGGRSIQYF. CDR3 DNA: TGTGCCAGCAGTTACTTCTTCCCCGGGACAGGGGGAAGGAGCATTCAGTACTTC.

The CDR3 reads CASSLEAGVNQETQYF. CDR3 DNA sequence: TGCGCCAGCAGCTTGGAGGCGGGGGTAAACCAAGAGACCCAGTACTTC. The chain is built from TRBV5-1 and TRBJ2-5; 7 bases agree with TRBD2. With 0 bases clipped from V and 0 bases from J, the junction kept 5 bases outside the gene matches. The CDR3 runs 16 residues. From germline, CDR1 is SGHRS and CDR2 YFSETQ.

The chain recombines TRBV11-2 with TRBJ1-1; a possible D gene is TRBD1 (5 bases). The germline gives CDR1 SGHAT, CDR2 FQNNGV. Trimming took off 2 bases at V and 3 bases at J, with 10 bases between the two ends. CDR3 length: 14 residues. In DNA, the CDR3 is TGTGCCAGCAGCTTAAACGGCAGGGACACTGAAGCTTTCTTT. It translates to CASSLNGRDTEAFF.

The rearrangement uses TRBV18 and TRBJ2-3, with D possibly matching TRBD1 (6 bases). Trimming pared 3 bases from V and 2 bases from J, leaving 15 bases between. Germline CDR1 and CDR2: KGHSH and LQKENI. The CDR3 has 16 residues. CDR3 nucleotide sequence: TGTGCCAGCTCACCCTTAAGACAGGAGAACACAGATACGCAGTATTTT. Protein sequence: CASSPLRQENTDTQYF.

V and J are TRBV9 and TRBJ2-7; TRBD1 agrees at 9 bases. V lost 3 bases, J lost 4 bases, and 20 bases stayed unmatched. Germline lookup yields CDR1 SGDLS and CDR2 YYNGEE. This CDR3 has 19 residues. CDR3 region: CASSAPFIRDRVEGYEQYF. The CDR3 DNA is TGTGCCAGCAGCGCACCTTTCATCCGGGACAGGGTCGAAGGATACGAGCAGTACTTC.

This rearrangement joins TRBV10-3 to TRBJ2-3; tentative D call: TRBD1 (5 bases). V dropped 10 bases and J dropped 2 bases, with 13 bases sitting between them. This CDR3 spans 13 amino acids. Germline V gives CDR1 ENHRY, CDR2 SYGVKD. The CDR3 is CATQEMTTDTQYF. CDR3 in DNA: TGTGCCACACAGGAGATGACCACAGATACGCAGTATTTT.

This clonotype showed up just a few times. The rearrangement uses TRBV12-3 or TRBV12-4 and TRBJ1-6; no clear D. Deletions cut 3 bases from V and 13 bases from J, with 13 bases between. This CDR3 has 13 amino acids. The CDR3 sequence: CASSFPLSGPLHF. The CDR3, as DNA: TGTGCCAGCAGTTTCCCCCTATCCGGGCCCCTCCACTTT.

This clonotype was counted a single time. With a much larger clone just one base away, this may be a read error. The rearrangement uses TRBV20-1 and TRBJ2-1; D may be TRBD1 (5 bases). The J call is in doubt because the DNA end fits TRBJ2-7 better. The CDR3 spans 14 residues. The germline V gene has CDR1 DFQATT and CDR2 SNEGSKA (reference sequence). The CDR3 DNA reads TGCAGTGCTAGAGCACAGGTCTCCTACAATGAGCAGTACTTC. Protein: CSARAQVSYNEQYF.

In its sample, this clonotype was seen many times. The chain is built from TRBV10-3 and TRBJ2-7; the D call may be TRBD1 or TRBD2 (5 bases each). The germline V and J ends were trimmed by 4 bases and 6 bases, with 7 bases remaining between them. The CDR3 covers 11 residues. CDR1 ENHRY and CDR2 SYGVKD come from the germline V gene. CDR3 in DNA: TGTGCCATCAGTGGGGGGAGCGAGCAGTACTTC. Encoded protein: CAISGGSEQYF.

This clonotype was seen repeatedly, ten times or more. J is TRBJ1-2 and V is TRBV11-2, with TRBD1 identical over 10 bases. The CDR3 has 21 amino acids. The J segment lost 0 bases and the V segment lost 1 base, leaving 17 bases of the junction unmatched. The germline V gene has CDR1 SGHAT and CDR2 FQNNGV. CDR3 protein: CASSLVPTRTGGGWANYGYTF. The CDR3 coding sequence is TGTGCCAGCAGCTTAGTTCCCACCAGGACAGGGGGAGGATGGGCTAACTATGGCTACACCTTC. The variable domain in full, completed from reference TRBV11-2 and TRBJ1-2, reads EAGVAQSPRYKIIEKRQSVAFWCNPISGHATLYWYQQILGQGPKLLIQFQNNGVVDDSQLPKDRFSAERLKGVDSTLKIQPAKLEDSAVYLCASSLVPTRTGGGWANYGYTFGSGTRLTVV.

This clonotype was counted between two and nine times. J is TRBJ2-5 and V is TRBV11-2; D may correspond to TRBD1 or TRBD2 (6 bases each). This CDR3 has 19 amino acids. V lost 1 base to trimming and J lost 4 bases, with 25 bases between them. Germline CDR1 SGHAT, CDR2 FQNNGV. The CDR3: CASSLVGTGDRRGPETQYF. For the CDR3, the DNA is TGTGCCAGCAGCTTAGTGGGGACGGGGGACCGCCGGGGGCCAGAGACCCAGTACTTC.

The chain uses TRBV20-1 and TRBJ2-5, with D perhaps matching TRBD1 (6 bases). Trimming shortened V by 6 bases and J by 5 bases, and 16 bases separated the two germline ends. The germline gives CDR1 DFQATT, CDR2 SNEGSKA (reference sequence). The CDR3 length is 13 residues. The CDR3 loop is CSAPARGAETQYF. The CDR3 coding sequence is TGCAGTGCCCCCGCCAGGGGCGCGGAGACCCAGTACTTC.

This clonotype turned up a few times. This chain links TRBV5-1 with TRBJ2-3; D remains ambiguous. The V and J ends lost 1 base and 1 base respectively, with 13 bases between them. The CDR3 extends over 16 amino acids. Germline V gives CDR1 SGHRS, CDR2 YFSETQ. The CDR3 spells CASSLTLRPGTDTQYF. The DNA of the CDR3 is TGCGCCAGCAGCTTGACTTTGAGGCCCGGCACAGATACGCAGTATTTT.

The CDR3 nucleotides are TGTGCCAGCAGTTTATTTTGGACAGGGAGCACCGGGGAGCTGTTTTTT. Translated, it gives CASSLFWTGSTGELFF. V usage is TRBV28 and J usage is TRBJ2-2, with 8 bases aligning to TRBD1. The CDR3 is 16 residues long. V shed 1 base and J 4 bases; nucleotides not matched to a gene: 5. The germline CDR1 and CDR2 sequences are MDHEN and SYDVKM.

The chain joins TRBV6-2 or TRBV6-3 to TRBJ2-7, with 9 bases that match TRBD1. The trim removed 1 base at V and 0 bases at J, leaving 7 bases unmatched. Germline V gene data show CDR1 as MNHEY and CDR2 as SVGEGT. The CDR3 loop spans 17 amino acids. CDR3 coding DNA: TGTGCCAGCAGTTACTTGTTTCCGGGACAGGGCTCCTACGAGCAGTACTTC. Residues: CASSYLFPGQGSYEQYF.

The chain couples TRBV7-3 to TRBJ2-1; no clear D gene. Germline assignment: CDR1 SGHTA and CDR2 FQGTGA. The CDR3 length is 14 residues. Deletions cut 1 base from V and 13 bases from J, with 17 bases between. CDR3 coding DNA: TGTGCCAGCAGCTTAATCGTTGCGGAAAACCAACAGTTCTTC. Encoded protein: CASSLIVAENQQFF. The full variable domain, its missing parts supplied by reference TRBV7-3 and TRBJ2-1, is GAGVSQTPSNKVTEKGKYVELRCDPISGHTALYWYRQSLGQGPEFLIYFQGTGAADDSGLPNDRFFAVRPEGSVSTLKIQRTERGDSAVYLCASSLIVAENQQFFGPGTRLTVL.

The table lists this clonotype with a few counts. This sequence joins TRBV7-9 and TRBJ1-1; no clear D gene. The CDR3 contains 14 residues. The V end was cut by 1 base, the J end by 7 bases, with 13 bases between. In germline, CDR1 is SEHNR, CDR2 FQNEAQ (reference sequence). The CDR3 nucleotides are TGTGCCAGCAGCTTAGATGGGGTGAGCAGTGAAGCTTTCTTT. Protein product: CASSLDGVSSEAFF.

CDR3 residues: CAISGTGDLTDTQYF. CDR3 coding DNA: TGTGCCATCAGTGGTACAGGGGACCTCACAGATACGCAGTATTTT. The J gene is TRBJ2-3, the V gene TRBV10-3; 7 positions match TRBD1. The trim removed 4 bases at V and 2 bases at J, leaving 6 bases unmatched. Germline lookup yields CDR1 ENHRY and CDR2 SYGVKD. The CDR3 loop spans 15 amino acids.